One and the same sample provided the 25 T cell receptor beta chains below, sequenced in a study of T cell repertoires in ileal Crohn's disease. TCRdb keeps only in-frame clones here, not all; method: immunoSEQ multiplex PCR. Of 250 to 300 clones in the sample, more than 85% were seen once. Time point defined: neoterminal ileum biopsy at postoperative endoscopy, about 6 months after surgery. Material: ileal tissue. These receptors all stem from an adult with Crohn's disease.

This CDR3 reads CASSQDLGDREAFF. CDR3 coding DNA: TGCGCCAGCAGCCAAGATCTGGGGGACAGGGAAGCTTTCTTT. This sequence joins TRBV4-3 and TRBJ1-1; the match to TRBD1 covers 8 bases. The CDR3 is made up of 14 amino acids. Germline V gives CDR1 LGHNA, CDR2 YSLEER. V was clipped by 0 bases and J by 8 bases; unmatched bases: 5.

This CDR3 is CASSEYLAASTDTQYF. In DNA, the CDR3 is TGTGCCAGCAGTGAATATCTAGCGGCGTCTACTGATACGCAGTATTTT. V is TRBV6-1 and J is TRBJ2-3, with 7 bases fitting TRBD2. The germline V gene encodes CDR1 MNHNS and CDR2 SASEGT. V trimming: 2 bases; J trimming: 6 bases; junction bases outside the gene matches: 11. The CDR3 extends over 16 amino acids.

This clone turned up a few times. The V gene is TRBV6-4, the J gene TRBJ2-3; TRBD2 matches at 13 bases. Germline lookup yields CDR1 MRHNA and CDR2 SNTAGT. This CDR3 comprises 14 residues. The V segment lost 5 bases and the J segment 6 bases; nucleotides outside the gene matches: 2. The CDR3 coding sequence is TGTGCCAGCAGTCAGACTAGCGGGGGGGATACGCAGTATTTT. It is translated as CASSQTSGGDTQYF.

This chain joins TRBV7-2 and TRBJ2-3; TRBD2 agrees at 11 bases. The trim removed 4 bases at V and 2 bases at J, leaving 5 bases unmatched. Germline CDR1 SGHTA, CDR2 FQGNSA. CDR3 length equals 16 residues. CDR3 nucleotides: TGTGCCAGCAGCTCCCGACTAGCGGGGACCACAGATACGCAGTATTTT. Protein: CASSSRLAGTTDTQYF.

This chain joins TRBV6-4 and TRBJ2-1, with 12 bases lining up with TRBD1. The germline CDR1 and CDR2 sequences are MRHNA and SNTAGT. This CDR3 is built from 16 residues. With V trimmed by 3 bases and J by 7 bases, 7 bases remained unmatched. The CDR3 DNA sequence: TGTGCCAGCAGTGAAAACCGGGACAGGGGGCGGAATGAGCAGTTCTTC. Translating gives CASSENRDRGRNEQFF.

J is TRBJ1-6 and V is TRBV7-2; 7 bases are a match to TRBD1. This CDR3 has 15 residues. V was clipped by 3 bases and J by 6 bases; unmatched bases: 5. Germline CDR1 and CDR2: SGHTA and FQGNSA. CDR3 sequence (DNA): TGTGCCAGCAGCTTTCTGGCAGGGGGTAATTCACCCCTCCACTTT. It codes for CASSFLAGGNSPLHF. Complete variable domain (other parts from reference TRBV7-2 and TRBJ1-6): GAGVSQSPSNKVTEKGKDVELRCDPISGHTALYWYRQSLGQGLEFLIYFQGNSAPDKSGLPSDRFSAERTGGSVSTLTIQRTQQEDSAVYLCASSFLAGGNSPLHFGNGTRLTVT.

The rearrangement uses TRBV10-1 and TRBJ2-1; no definite D call. Germline V gene data show CDR1 as WNHNN and CDR2 as SYGVQD (reference sequence). V gave up 5 bases and J gave up 0 bases, with 11 bases separating them. CDR3 length equals 15 residues. For the CDR3, the DNA is TGCGCCAGCAGTCGAGACTCTAGCTCCTACAATGAGCAGTTCTTC. This encodes CASSRDSSSYNEQFF.

The chain carries TRBV15 and TRBJ2-1, with 9 nucleotides matching TRBD2. CDR3 length equals 16 residues. Germline CDR1 reads LNHNV; CDR2 reads YYDKDF (reference sequence). The trim removed 4 bases at V and 4 bases at J, leaving 8 bases unmatched. The DNA for the CDR3 is TGTGCCACCAGCATGACTAGCGGCTTACTATACAATGAGCAGTTCTTC. It codes for CATSMTSGLLYNEQFF.

The chain joins TRBV7-2 to TRBJ2-5; 9 bases line up with TRBD2. Per germline, CDR1 SGHTA and CDR2 FQGNSA. Trimming at V came to 1 base and at J to 0 bases, leaving 6 bases not matched to a gene. The CDR3 consists of 17 residues. CDR3 nucleotides: TGTGCCAGCAGCTTAGTAGCGGGGGCTCAGTACCAAGAGACCCAGTACTTC. Encoded protein: CASSLVAGAQYQETQYF. Combining the CDR3 with reference TRBV7-2 and TRBJ2-5 gives the whole variable domain GAGVSQSPSNKVTEKGKDVELRCDPISGHTALYWYRQSLGQGLEFLIYFQGNSAPDKSGLPSDRFSAERTGGSVSTLTIQRTQQEDSAVYLCASSLVAGAQYQETQYFGPGTRLLVL.

The rearrangement links TRBV6-1 to TRBJ2-2; TRBD2 agrees at 8 bases. This CDR3 comprises 16 residues. In germline, CDR1 is MNHNS, CDR2 SASEGT. V was pared by 3 bases and J by 1 base, with 4 bases of the junction left unmatched. The CDR3 sequence: CASSDGRGVNTGELFF. For the CDR3, the DNA is TGTGCCAGCAGTGATGGGCGGGGGGTGAACACCGGGGAGCTGTTTTTT.

The chain links TRBV6-1 to TRBJ2-7; 7 nucleotides match TRBD1. The V gene's germline CDR1 is MNHNS and CDR2 SASEGT. V lost 2 bases and J lost 6; bases outside the gene matches: 10. The CDR3 is 15 residues long. The CDR3 sequence: CASSETTGSAGEQYV. DNA for the CDR3: TGTGCCAGCAGTGAAACGACAGGGTCGGCCGGCGAGCAGTACGTC.

This chain links TRBV2 with TRBJ2-1, with D possibly being TRBD2 (5 bases). Germline V gives CDR1 SNHLY, CDR2 FYNNEI. The CDR3 is made up of 13 amino acids. Trimming stripped 5 bases from V and 10 bases from J, with 15 bases between. The chain's CDR3 is CASSTRGSGEQFF. CDR3 DNA: TGTGCCAGCAGTACTCGGGGTTCTGGGGAGCAGTTCTTC.

The DNA of the CDR3 is TGTGCCAGCAGCCCCGGACAGGGGGAGTACAATGAGCAGTTCTTC. It is translated as CASSPGQGEYNEQFF. This chain uses TRBV9 with TRBJ2-1, with 10 bases aligning to TRBD1. Trimming took 4 bases from V and 4 from J; bases not matched to a gene: 5. CDR1 is SGDLS and CDR2 is YYNGEE in the germline V gene. The CDR3 consists of 15 residues.

This clone was picked up a small number of times. V gene TRBV10-2 combines with J gene TRBJ2-5; tentative D call: TRBD1 (6 bases). Germline V CDR1 and CDR2: WSHSY, SAAADI. This CDR3 is 19 amino acids long. V was pared by 0 bases and J by 3 bases, with 23 bases between. The CDR3 nucleotides read TGCGCCAGCAGTGAGTCTTTGAGAACAGGGTGGTTTCCCAAAGAGACCCAGTACTTC. This encodes CASSESLRTGWFPKETQYF.

The J gene is TRBJ2-7, the V gene TRBV28; D is possibly TRBD1 (6 bases). Trimming pared 1 base from V and 5 bases from J, leaving 9 bases between. This CDR3 is 13 amino acids long. Germline V lookup: CDR1 MDHEN, CDR2 SYDVKM. This CDR3 is CASSLLGGDEQYV. The CDR3 DNA is TGTGCCAGCAGTTTATTAGGGGGAGACGAGCAGTACGTC.

This clone was recorded once. The gene calls are TRBV7-3 and TRBJ2-3; 8 nucleotides line up with TRBD1. The CDR3 is made up of 15 amino acids. Germline CDR1 SGHTA, CDR2 FQGTGA. Losses at the gene ends were 5 bases for V and 4 bases for J; bases not matched to a gene: 8. CDR3 DNA sequence: TGTGCCAGCAGCGTTTTCAGGGGGCGTGCAGATACGCAGTATTTT. This encodes CASSVFRGRADTQYF.

The rearrangement joins TRBV15 to TRBJ1-6, with no clear D. V was pared by 5 bases and J by 7 bases, with 6 bases between. The V gene's germline CDR1 is LNHNV and CDR2 YYDKDF (reference sequence). This CDR3 is built from 12 residues. CDR3 DNA sequence: TGTGCCACCAGCTCAGGCAATTCACCCCTCCACTTT. Protein sequence: CATSSGNSPLHF.

This chain's CDR3 is CASSPRLPSDRVTYEQYV. CDR3 in DNA: TGTGCCAGTAGTCCTAGACTCCCCTCGGACAGGGTTACCTACGAGCAGTACGTC. The rearrangement joins TRBV19 to TRBJ2-7; 8 bases fit TRBD1. CDR3 size: 18 residues. V lost 5 bases to trimming and J lost 2 bases; unmatched junction nucleotides: 17. Germline values: CDR1 LNHDA, CDR2 SQIVND (reference sequence).

The chain joins TRBV6-5 to TRBJ1-5; no clear D gene. This CDR3 contains 14 residues. CDR1 and CDR2 (germline): MNHEY, SVGAGI. The V end lost 6 bases, the J end lost 3 bases, and 12 bases lay between the germline ends. DNA for the CDR3: TGTGCCAGCAGCCTAGCCGGATCCAATCAGCCCCAGCATTTT. This translates into CASSLAGSNQPQHF.

The genes are TRBV7-2 and TRBJ1-1; D is undetermined. In germline, CDR1 is SGHTA, CDR2 FQGNSA. The CDR3 is 13 amino acids. V lost 10 bases, J lost 0 bases, and 12 bases lay in between. CDR3 sequence: CATQPGMNTEAFF. For the CDR3, the DNA is TGTGCCACCCAGCCAGGAATGAACACTGAAGCTTTCTTT.

V and J are TRBV6-1 and TRBJ1-4, with unresolved D. This CDR3 region has 14 residues. The germline V and J ends were trimmed by 7 bases and 0 bases, with 9 bases remaining between them. The V gene's germline CDR1 is MNHNS and CDR2 SASEGT. The CDR3 protein is CASNPRATNEKLFF. As DNA, the CDR3 is TGTGCCAGCAATCCAAGAGCAACTAATGAAAAACTGTTTTTT.

The rearrangement uses TRBV7-6 and TRBJ1-2, with D possibly TRBD1 on 6 matching bases. The germline V and J ends were trimmed by 5 bases and 4 bases, with 11 bases remaining between them. CDR3 length equals 13 residues. CDR1 is SGHVS and CDR2 is FNYEAQ in the germline V gene. This CDR3 is CASSSGQIYGYTF. The CDR3 nucleotides read TGTGCCAGCAGCAGTGGACAGATCTATGGCTACACCTTC.

This clone occurred once. The rearrangement links TRBV6-5 to TRBJ2-3; 10 nucleotides agree with TRBD2. This CDR3 has 15 amino acids. Germline-derived CDR1 and CDR2 are MNHEY and SVGAGI. V lost 6 bases and J lost 1; bases outside the gene matches: 4. In DNA, the CDR3 is TGTGCCAGCAGAAGCGGACTAGCGGGCACAGATACGCAGTATTTT. Translating gives CASRSGLAGTDTQYF.

V usage is TRBV7-9 and J usage is TRBJ2-7; TRBD1 might be the D (6 bases). Trimming cost V 4 bases and J 5 bases, with 12 bases left between them. CDR1 and CDR2 from the germline V gene are SEHNR and FQNEAQ (reference sequence). The CDR3 covers 13 residues. DNA of the CDR3: TGTGCCAGCAGCTCTCTACGACAGGACGAGCAGTACTTC. Translation: CASSSLRQDEQYF.

J is TRBJ2-4 and V is TRBV6-6; 7 bases fit TRBD2. Germline CDR1 reads MNHNY; CDR2 reads SVGAGI (reference sequence). The junction had 3 bases not matched to a gene; V was cut back by 0 bases and J by 1 base. The CDR3 loop spans 16 amino acids. CDR3 amino acids: CASSYSGGEAKNIQYF. CDR3 DNA: TGTGCCAGCAGTTACTCGGGAGGGGAGGCCAAAAACATTCAGTACTTC.